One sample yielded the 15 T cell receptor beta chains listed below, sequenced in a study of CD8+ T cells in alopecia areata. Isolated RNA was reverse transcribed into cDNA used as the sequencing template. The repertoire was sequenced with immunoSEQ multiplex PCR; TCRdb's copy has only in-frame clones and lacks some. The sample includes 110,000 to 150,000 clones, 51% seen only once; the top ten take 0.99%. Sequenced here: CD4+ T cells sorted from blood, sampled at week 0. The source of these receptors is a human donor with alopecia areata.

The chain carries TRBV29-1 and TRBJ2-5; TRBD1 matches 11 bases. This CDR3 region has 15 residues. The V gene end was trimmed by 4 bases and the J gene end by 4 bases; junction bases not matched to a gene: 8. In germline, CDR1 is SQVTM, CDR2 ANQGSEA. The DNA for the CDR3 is TGCAGCGTTGGGGGACAGGGGGTTTTAGGAGAGACCCAGTACTTC. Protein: CSVGGQGVLGETQYF. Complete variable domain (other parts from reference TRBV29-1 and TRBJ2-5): SAVISQKPSRDICQRGTSLTIQCQVDSQVTMMFWYRQQPGQSLTLIATANQGSEATYESGFVIDKFPISRPNLTFSTLTVSNMSPEDSSIYLCSVGGQGVLGETQYFGPGTRLLVL.

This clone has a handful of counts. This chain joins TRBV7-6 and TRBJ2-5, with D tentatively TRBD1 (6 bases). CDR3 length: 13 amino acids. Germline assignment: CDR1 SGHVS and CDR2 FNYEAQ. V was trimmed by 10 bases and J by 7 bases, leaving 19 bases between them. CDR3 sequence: CATQGASSGTQYF. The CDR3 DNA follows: TGTGCCACACAGGGAGCGTCCTCGGGGACCCAGTACTTC. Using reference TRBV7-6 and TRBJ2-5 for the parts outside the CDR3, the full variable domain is GAGVSQSPRYKVTKRGQDVALRCDPISGHVSLYWYRQALGQGPEFLTYFNYEAQQDKSGLPNDRFSAERPEGSISTLTIQRTEQRDSAMYRCATQGASSGTQYFGPGTRLLVL.

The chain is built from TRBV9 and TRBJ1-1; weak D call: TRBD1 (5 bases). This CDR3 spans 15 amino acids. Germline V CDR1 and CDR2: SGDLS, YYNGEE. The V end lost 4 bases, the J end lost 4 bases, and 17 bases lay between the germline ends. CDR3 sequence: CASSSHVQGITEAFF. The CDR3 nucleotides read TGTGCCAGCAGCTCTCACGTTCAGGGAATCACTGAAGCTTTCTTT.

This CDR3 reads CASSEPAGATYNEQFF. The CDR3 DNA is TGTGCCAGCAGTGAACCGGCGGGAGCCACCTACAATGAGCAGTTCTTC. The rearrangement joins TRBV6-1 to TRBJ2-1, with 7 bases lining up with TRBD2. Looked up from germline, CDR1 is MNHNS and CDR2 is SASEGT. This CDR3 has 16 residues. Trimming cost V 2 bases and J 2 bases; bases outside gene matches: 6.

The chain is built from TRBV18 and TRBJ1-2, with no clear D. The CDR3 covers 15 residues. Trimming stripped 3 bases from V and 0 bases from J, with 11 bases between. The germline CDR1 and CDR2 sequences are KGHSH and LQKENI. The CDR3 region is CASSPLKGPNYGYTF. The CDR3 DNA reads TGTGCCAGCTCACCCCTTAAGGGCCCTAACTATGGCTACACCTTC. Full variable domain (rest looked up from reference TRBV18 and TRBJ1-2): NAGVMQNPRHLVRRRGQEARLRCSPMKGHSHVYWYRQLPEEGLKFMVYLQKENIIDESGMPKERFSAEFPKEGPSILRIQQVVRGDSAAYFCASSPLKGPNYGYTFGSGTRLTVV.

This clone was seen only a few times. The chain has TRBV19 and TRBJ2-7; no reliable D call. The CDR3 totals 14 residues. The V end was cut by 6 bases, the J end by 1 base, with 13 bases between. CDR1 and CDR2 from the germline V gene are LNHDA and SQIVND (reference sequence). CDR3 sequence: CASSNGKPSYEQYF. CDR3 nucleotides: TGTGCCAGTAGCAACGGTAAACCTTCCTACGAGCAGTACTTC.

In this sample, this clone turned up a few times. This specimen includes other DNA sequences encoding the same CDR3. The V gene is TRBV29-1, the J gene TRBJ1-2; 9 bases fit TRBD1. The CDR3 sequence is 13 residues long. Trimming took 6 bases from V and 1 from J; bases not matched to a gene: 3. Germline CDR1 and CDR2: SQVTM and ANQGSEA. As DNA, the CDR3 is TGCAGCGTGGACAGGGGTGGTAACTATGGCTACACCTTC. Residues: CSVDRGGNYGYTF.

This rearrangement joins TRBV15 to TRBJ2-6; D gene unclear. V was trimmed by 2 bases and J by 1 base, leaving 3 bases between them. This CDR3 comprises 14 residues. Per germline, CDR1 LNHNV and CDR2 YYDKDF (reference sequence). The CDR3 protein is CATSRPSGANVLTF. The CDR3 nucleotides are TGTGCCACCAGCAGACCATCTGGGGCCAACGTCCTGACTTTC.

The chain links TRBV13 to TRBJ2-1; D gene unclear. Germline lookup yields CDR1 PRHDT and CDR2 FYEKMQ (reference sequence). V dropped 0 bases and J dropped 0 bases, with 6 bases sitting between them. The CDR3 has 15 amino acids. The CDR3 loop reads CASSLGQYSYNEQFF. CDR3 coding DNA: TGTGCCAGCAGCTTAGGACAGTACTCCTACAATGAGCAGTTCTTC.

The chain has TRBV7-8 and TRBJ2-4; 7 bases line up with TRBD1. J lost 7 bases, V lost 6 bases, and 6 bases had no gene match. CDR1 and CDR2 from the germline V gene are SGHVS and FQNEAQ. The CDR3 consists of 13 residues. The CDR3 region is CASSHDRANIQYF. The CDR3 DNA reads TGTGCCAGCAGTCACGACAGGGCTAACATTCAGTACTTC. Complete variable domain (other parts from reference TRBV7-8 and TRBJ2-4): GAGVSQSPRYKVAKRGQDVALRCDPISGHVSLFWYQQALGQGPEFLTYFQNEAQLDKSGLPSDRFFAERPEGSVSTLKIQRTQQEDSAVYLCASSHDRANIQYFGAGTRLSVL.

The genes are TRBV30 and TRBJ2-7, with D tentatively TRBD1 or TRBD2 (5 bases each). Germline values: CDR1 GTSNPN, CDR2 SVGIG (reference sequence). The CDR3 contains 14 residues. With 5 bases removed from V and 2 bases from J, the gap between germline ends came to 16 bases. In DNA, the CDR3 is TGTGCCTGGGAAGGGACGCTGGCCCCCTACGAGCAGTACTTC. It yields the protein CAWEGTLAPYEQYF. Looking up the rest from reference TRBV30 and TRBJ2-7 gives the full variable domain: SQTIHQWPATLVQPVGSPLSLECTVEGTSNPNLYWYRQAAGRGLQLLFYSVGIGQISSEVPQNLSASRPQDRQFILSSKKLLLSDSGFYLCAWEGTLAPYEQYFGPGTRLTVT.

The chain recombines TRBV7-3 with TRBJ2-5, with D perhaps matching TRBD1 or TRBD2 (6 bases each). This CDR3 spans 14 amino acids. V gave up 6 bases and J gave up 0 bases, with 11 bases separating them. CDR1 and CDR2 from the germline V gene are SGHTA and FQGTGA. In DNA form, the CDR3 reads TGTGCCAGCAGTAAAGGGGGGCACCAAGAGACCCAGTACTTC. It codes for CASSKGGHQETQYF.

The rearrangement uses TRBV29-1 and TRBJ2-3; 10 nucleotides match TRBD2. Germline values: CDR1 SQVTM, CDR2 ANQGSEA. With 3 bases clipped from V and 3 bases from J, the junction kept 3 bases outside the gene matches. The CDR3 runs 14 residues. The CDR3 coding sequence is TGCAGCGTTGAGAGCGGGAGGGCGACAGATACGCAGTATTTT. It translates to CSVESGRATDTQYF.

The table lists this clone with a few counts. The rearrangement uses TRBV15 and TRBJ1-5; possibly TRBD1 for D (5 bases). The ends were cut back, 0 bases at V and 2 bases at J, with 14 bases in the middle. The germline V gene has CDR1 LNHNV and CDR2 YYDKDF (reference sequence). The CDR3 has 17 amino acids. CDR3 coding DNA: TGTGCCACCAGCAGAGATGAGACCCAGGGCGGCAATCAGCCCCAGCATTTT. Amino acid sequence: CATSRDETQGGNQPQHF. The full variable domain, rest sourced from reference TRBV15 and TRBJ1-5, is DAMVIQNPRYQVTQFGKPVTLSCSQTLNHNVMYWYQQKSSQAPKLLFHYYDKDFNNEADTPDNFQSRRPNTSFCFLDIRSPGLGDTAMYLCATSRDETQGGNQPQHFGDGTRLSIL.

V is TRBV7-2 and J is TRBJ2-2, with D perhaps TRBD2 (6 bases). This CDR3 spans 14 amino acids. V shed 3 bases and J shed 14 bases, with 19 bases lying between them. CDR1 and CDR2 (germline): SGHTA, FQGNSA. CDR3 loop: CASSLGGTPDGLFF. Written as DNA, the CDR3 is TGTGCCAGCAGCTTGGGCGGGACCCCCGACGGTCTGTTTTTT. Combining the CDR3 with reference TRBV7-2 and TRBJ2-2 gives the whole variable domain GAGVSQSPSNKVTEKGKDVELRCDPISGHTALYWYRQSLGQGLEFLIYFQGNSAPDKSGLPSDRFSAERTGGSVSTLTIQRTQQEDSAVYLCASSLGGTPDGLFFGEGSRLTVL.